These 8 T cell receptor beta chains share one sample of origin, sequenced in a study of cytomegalovirus exposure and HLA in healthy donors. A multiplex PCR was run with 60 Vbeta primers and 13 Jbeta primers. Repertoires were generated with immunoSEQ multiplex PCR, while TCRdb's copy carries only in-frame clones and drops some. Its table records approximately 92,000 clones. The sequencing input was PBMCs. Every receptor here comes from a woman in her 30s in good health and CMV-seronegative.

The chain joins TRBV25-1 to TRBJ1-5; TRBD1 aligns across 7 bases. V lost 3 bases, J lost 6 bases, and 2 bases stayed unmatched. This CDR3 region has 13 residues. CDR1 MGHDK and CDR2 SYGVNS come from the germline V gene. CDR3 residues: CASSDRTGQPQHF. CDR3 nucleotides: TGTGCCAGCAGTGATAGGACAGGTCAGCCCCAGCATTTT.

The chain has TRBV7-2 and TRBJ1-1, with D tentatively TRBD1 (5 bases). Germline CDR1 SGHTA, CDR2 FQGNSA. There are 13 residues in the CDR3. V dropped 5 bases and J dropped 10 bases, with 17 bases sitting between them. DNA for the CDR3: TGTGCCAGCAGCCCAACGGACACCGGGGGAGCTTTCTTT. Its translation: CASSPTDTGGAFF.

This chain uses TRBV6-6 with TRBJ2-7; 8 bases match TRBD2. Germline values: CDR1 MNHNY, CDR2 SVGAGI (reference sequence). The CDR3 runs 16 residues. The ends lost 6 bases at V and 0 bases at J; junction bases unmatched: 10. Here the CDR3 DNA reads TGTGCCAGCAGCCCTAGATCGGGGGGGGTCTCCTACGAGCAGTACTTC. As protein: CASSPRSGGVSYEQYF.

This chain joins TRBV7-6 and TRBJ2-3; 9 bases map to TRBD2. Trimming at V came to 1 base and at J to 6 bases, leaving 5 bases not matched to a gene. In germline, CDR1 is SGHVS, CDR2 FNYEAQ. CDR3 length: 15 residues. The CDR3: CASSLVGGGADTQYF. For the CDR3, the DNA is TGTGCCAGCAGCTTAGTCGGCGGGGGGGCGGATACGCAGTATTTT.

The genes are TRBV7-8 and TRBJ2-2, with unresolved D. The V end lost 5 bases, the J end lost 1 base, and 8 bases lay between the germline ends. The CDR3 contains 14 residues. The germline gives CDR1 SGHVS, CDR2 FQNEAQ. The CDR3, as DNA: TGTGCCAGCAGCCCCGACATGAACACCGGGGAGCTGTTTTTT. Translating gives CASSPDMNTGELFF.

This chain links TRBV4-1 with TRBJ2-1; D perhaps matches TRBD2 (7 bases). Germline CDR1 and CDR2: MGHRA and YSYEKL. The V end lost 6 bases, the J end lost 6 bases, and 21 bases lay between the germline ends. CDR3 length: 16 amino acids. The CDR3 DNA follows: TGCGCCAGCAGTCCTTTTAGCGGGTTGGGGGCCAATGAGCAGTTCTTC. This translates into CASSPFSGLGANEQFF.

V usage is TRBV6-5 and J usage is TRBJ2-7, with 11 nucleotides matching TRBD2. V lost 2 bases and J lost 3; bases outside the gene matches: 3. The CDR3 has 15 amino acids. Per the germline V gene, CDR1 is MNHEY and CDR2 is SVGAGI. The chain's CDR3 is CASSYGLAGGYEQYF. The CDR3 nucleotides read TGTGCCAGCAGTTACGGGCTAGCGGGAGGCTACGAGCAGTACTTC.

The rearrangement links TRBV6-6 to TRBJ2-2; TRBD2 aligns across 7 bases. The germline CDR1 and CDR2 sequences are MNHNY and SVGAGI (reference sequence). The CDR3 has 16 amino acids. J was trimmed by 0 bases and V by 8 bases; bases with no gene match: 9. The CDR3 region has the DNA TGTGCCAGCTCTGCGCGGCGGGGGTCGAACACCGGGGAGCTGTTTTTT. Encoded protein: CASSARRGSNTGELFF.